This TCR beta chain was identified in a study of blood T cell repertoires in COVID-19. Germline V gene data show CDR1 as MNHEY and CDR2 as SVGAGI. The CDR3 is 15 residues long. Trimming took 5 bases from V and 3 from J; bases not matched to a gene: 7. Measured with immunoSEQ multiplex PCR; TCRdb has only the in-frame clones, and not every one. The repertoire holds some 110,000 clones, with roughly 87% as singletons. The rearrangement links TRBV6-5 to TRBJ1-3; 7 bases fit TRBD1. The sequenced sample was peripheral blood. The receptor was derived from a man aged 45 to 65 with acute or convalescent COVID-19. CDR3 sequence: CASSTPTGNGNTIYF. The CDR3 nucleotides are TGTGCCAGCAGTACTCCGACAGGGAATGGAAACACCATATATTTT.